This T cell receptor (beta chain) came from a study of blood T cell repertoires in COVID-19 (dated by TCRdb to the early 2020s). Background on the whole study: Samples covering the acute and convalescent phases of COVID-19 were provided by collaborators in the United States, Italy and Spain. The repertoires were released in a freely available public database intended as a resource for research on the immune response to SARS-CoV-2. The material from the prospective study consisted of cDNA or gDNA derived from T cells, B-cell-depleted T cells, or PBMCs. Samples came from the ongoing ImmuneRACE study (first 160 participants) plus 1,254 subjects from 6 global collaborators. Where available, HLA class I and class II types were obtained from metadata supplied by the sample provider rather than from assay-based typing. Deeply sampled blood TCRbeta repertoires from subjects exposed to, actively infected with, or recovered from COVID-19 were included in the dataset. Sample metadata almost always included a de-identified subject ID, COVID-19 status, age in years and sex.

From its cysteine to its phenylalanine, the CDR3 spans 14 amino acids. Only CDR3 DNA is held: 42 bases, read in frame from base 1. Sequences KGHDR (CDR1) and SFDVKD (CDR2) are obtained from the germline V gene. V drops 7 bases and J drops 7 bases, leaving 18 bases in between. Whole blood was collected in K2EDTA tubes by collaborating institutions according to the institutions' own protocols. For TCRbeta analysis, collaborators shipped samples as frozen whole blood, isolated PBMCs, or DNA extracted from either of those sample types. Turning to this clone: The specificity of this receptor is unknown. The sample holds no much larger clone one base away, and base qualities are not on file.

General findings and caveats noted by the study authors: Clinical and demographic metadata were provided uncurated, with the amount varying by source and participant.

TCRbeta CDR3 regions were amplified from genomic DNA using the immunoSEQ Assay, a bias-controlled multiplex PCR. In the authors' own workflow: Nucleated cell counts per sample were estimated from amplification of reference gene primers within the assay. To quantify the absolute abundance of each unique TCRbeta CDR3 rearrangement, sequence reads were collapsed and filtered. For each sample, productive Simpson clonality was calculated as the square root of Simpson's diversity index across productive rearrangements. Drawn from immuneACCESS, this table holds only the in-frame rearrangements with V and J called that TCRdb kept. Clones are partly lost; checked studies trace under half to an unresolved V gene and leave the rest unexplained. V and J calls and clone size are those listed in that table; D and trimming were worked out from the DNA. Across this sample there are roughly 31,000 clones, with around 87% seen only once. The ten most abundant clones make up about 1.6% of the sample.

The chain uses TRBV24-1 and TRBJ1-2, and perhaps TRBD1 as D gene, on 5 matching bases. This TCR came from a man aged 55 to 70 with active COVID-19. The sample comprised peripheral blood. CDR3 loop: CATRPANRQGGYTF. The DNA sequence is given as TGTGCCACCAGGCCTGCCAACAGGCAGGGTGGCTACACCTTC.